The 30 T cell receptor beta chains reported below all come from one sample, sequenced in a study of regulatory T cells in long-lasting Graves disease. The time point: newly diagnosed GD, antithyroid drugs for less than 3 months. The TCR library was prepared using RNA isolated from PBMCs. Library construction for TCR beta used iRepertoire HTBI primers and Arm-PCR of CDR3 regions. TCRdb analysed the multiplex PCR reads with MiXCR anew, one entry per CDR3 protein. The table lists about 330,000 distinct CDR3 sequences, 15% to 20% of them singletons. These data are also associated with another study on T cells in Graves' hyperthyroidism and ophthalmopathy.

This specimen consisted of peripheral blood mononuclear cells (PBMCs), obtained at new diagnosis, from a patient treated with antithyroid drugs. All receptors come from a woman younger than 35 with Graves disease.

There are many counts of this clonotype. This chain links TRBV6-5 with TRBJ2-7, with 12 bases that match TRBD2. CDR1 and CDR2 (germline): MNHEY, SVGAGI. V trimming: 2 bases; J trimming: 1 base; junction bases outside the gene matches: 6. CDR3 length: 17 residues. This chain's CDR3 is CASSYAATSGRSYEQYF. In nucleotides, the CDR3 is TGTGCCAGCAGTTACGCCGCGACTAGCGGGAGATCCTACGAGCAGTACTTC.

This clonotype was recorded many times. The CDR3 is CASSEGWQNTEAFF. CDR3 DNA sequence: TGTGCCAGCAGTGAAGGTTGGCAGAACACTGAAGCTTTCTTT. V usage is TRBV6-1 and J usage is TRBJ1-1; no clear D. The CDR3 runs 14 residues. CDR1 MNHNS and CDR2 SASEGT come from the germline V gene. V dropped 1 base and J dropped 1 base, with 7 bases sitting between them.

This clonotype was observed at least ten times. V gene TRBV3-1 combines with J gene TRBJ1-1; possible D gene TRBD1, 5 bases. Per germline, CDR1 LGHDT and CDR2 YNNKEL (reference sequence). CDR3 length: 14 residues. V shed 0 bases and J shed 10 bases, with 15 bases lying between them. DNA for the CDR3: TGTGCCAGCAGCCAAGATCGGTCGGGGGTTGGAGCTTTCTTT. Encoded protein: CASSQDRSGVGAFF.

This clonotype came up a few times. This chain links TRBV5-6 with TRBJ2-1, with TRBD2 matching over 12 bases. Trimming at V came to 3 bases and at J to 5 bases, leaving 3 bases not matched to a gene. This CDR3 is 15 amino acids long. Germline V gene sequence: CDR1 SGHDT, CDR2 YYEEEE. In DNA, the CDR3 is TGTGCCAGCAGCTCTAGCGGGGGGGGTAACAATGAGCAGTTCTTC. As protein: CASSSSGGGNNEQFF.

This clonotype occurred many times. The rearrangement uses TRBV28 and TRBJ2-1; 9 nucleotides align to TRBD1. The J segment lost 3 bases and the V segment lost 4 bases, leaving 4 bases of the junction unmatched. This CDR3 has 15 residues. The V gene's germline CDR1 is MDHEN and CDR2 SYDVKM. CDR3 nucleotides: TGTGCCAGCAGTTCAAACAGGGGGCTCTACAATGAGCAGTTCTTC. Translated, it gives CASSSNRGLYNEQFF.

This clonotype was seen repeatedly, ten times or more. V gene TRBV5-1 combines with J gene TRBJ2-7; D tentatively fits TRBD1 or TRBD2 (6 bases each). Looked up from germline, CDR1 is SGHRS and CDR2 is YFSETQ. The CDR3 is 14 residues long. V lost 4 bases to trimming and J lost 2 bases, with 13 bases between them. The CDR3 region is CASSQSGAPYEQYF. The CDR3 nucleotides are TGCGCCAGCAGCCAGTCGGGGGCTCCCTACGAGCAGTACTTC.

Of note for this clonotype: With a much larger clone just one base away, this may be a read error. V gene TRBV6-5 combines with J gene TRBJ2-5, with unresolved D. The germline V and J ends were trimmed by 0 bases and 5 bases, with 4 bases remaining between them. The CDR3 runs 12 residues. Germline CDR1 MNHEY, CDR2 SVGAGI. The CDR3 coding sequence is TGTGCCAGCAGTTACTCGCCGGAGACCCAGTACTTC. This encodes CASSYSPETQYF.

In its sample, this clonotype was seen many times. The J gene is TRBJ2-1, the V gene TRBV27, with 12 positions matching TRBD2. The CDR3 loop spans 14 amino acids. Germline CDR1 and CDR2: MNHEY and SMNVEV (reference sequence). Unmatched junction bases numbered 5, after V lost 8 bases and J lost 6 bases. The CDR3 spells CASYTSGGLNEQFF. Written as DNA, the CDR3 is TGTGCCAGCTACACTAGCGGGGGGCTCAATGAGCAGTTCTTC.

This clonotype was counted at least ten times. This chain links TRBV5-8 with TRBJ2-7; TRBD2 matches at 8 bases. Germline V gene sequence: CDR1 SGHTS, CDR2 YDEGEE. This CDR3 region has 14 residues. The ends lost 1 base at V and 3 bases at J; junction bases unmatched: 3. CDR3 nucleotides: TGTGCCAGCAGCTTGAGTCTAGCGGGCTACGAGCAGTACTTC. Protein product: CASSLSLAGYEQYF.

This clonotype occurred many times. V usage is TRBV5-1 and J usage is TRBJ2-1; 12 nucleotides align to TRBD2. In germline, CDR1 is SGHRS, CDR2 YFSETQ. The trim removed 4 bases at V and 2 bases at J, leaving 16 bases unmatched. The CDR3 has 20 residues. CDR3 loop: CASSGNRLTSGGRTYNEQFF. CDR3 nucleotides: TGCGCCAGCAGCGGTAACAGGTTGACTAGCGGGGGCCGAACCTACAATGAGCAGTTCTTC.

This clonotype was seen many times. The chain is built from TRBV18 and TRBJ2-7; 9 bases agree with TRBD1. The CDR3 extends over 15 amino acids. Germline values: CDR1 KGHSH, CDR2 LQKENI. V trimming: 3 bases; J trimming: 1 base; junction bases outside the gene matches: 4. CDR3: CASSPRDRDSYEQYF. CDR3 nucleotide sequence: TGTGCCAGCTCACCCAGGGACAGGGATTCCTACGAGCAGTACTTC.

This clonotype was detected once. The genes are TRBV28 and TRBJ2-6, with a weak D call TRBD1 (5 bases). The CDR3 length is 14 residues. Trimming pared 5 bases from V and 3 bases from J, leaving 8 bases between. Per germline, CDR1 MDHEN and CDR2 SYDVKM. CDR3 sequence reads: CASSQQDGANVLTF. The CDR3 DNA follows: TGTGCCAGCAGTCAACAGGATGGGGCCAACGTCCTGACTTTC.

This chain joins TRBV6-1 and TRBJ1-5, with D uncertain. Germline V gives CDR1 MNHNS, CDR2 SASEGT. The CDR3 runs to 16 residues. V shed 6 bases and J shed 6 bases, with 21 bases lying between them. CDR3 sequence (DNA): TGTGCCAGCAGCCCTGCGGGTTCCCTTCGAGGTCAGCCCCAGCATTTT. Amino acids: CASSPAGSLRGQPQHF.

The chain joins TRBV19 to TRBJ1-5, with D possibly TRBD1 on 6 matching bases. V lost 2 bases and J 7 bases, leaving 12 bases between the germline ends. Germline V CDR1 and CDR2: LNHDA, SQIVND (reference sequence). The length of the CDR3 is 14 residues. Here the CDR3 reads CASSIPQGNQPQHF. In DNA, the CDR3 is TGTGCCAGTAGTATACCACAGGGTAACCAGCCCCAGCATTTT.

In its sample, this clonotype was seen a few times. The chain is built from TRBV5-6 and TRBJ1-6, with a weak D call TRBD1 (5 bases). The ends were cut back, 2 bases at V and 3 bases at J, with 9 bases in the middle. CDR3 length: 15 residues. The germline V gene encodes CDR1 SGHDT and CDR2 YYEEEE. CDR3 amino acids: CASSLGEYYNSPLHF. The CDR3 coding sequence is TGTGCCAGCAGCTTAGGGGAATACTATAATTCACCCCTCCACTTT.

As for this clonotype: A junction end diverges from the germline sequence, so it may reflect a read error. This chain uses TRBV2 with TRBJ2-2; possible D gene TRBD2, 5 bases. The CDR3 extends over 11 amino acids. The V gene's germline CDR1 is SNHLY and CDR2 FYNNEI. The CDR3 region is CASQLTGELLF. CDR3 sequence (DNA): TGTGCCAGCCAATTAACCGGGGAGCTGCTTTTT.

V usage is TRBV7-3 and J usage is TRBJ1-1, with 9 bases that match TRBD1. This CDR3 contains 14 residues. Germline V gives CDR1 SGHTA, CDR2 FQGTGA. V dropped 4 bases and J dropped 6; count of bases not matched to a gene: 6. The CDR3 protein is CASSSQGAGAEAFF. Here the CDR3 DNA reads TGTGCCAGCAGCTCACAGGGGGCTGGAGCTGAAGCTTTCTTT. Full variable domain (outside the CDR3, taken from reference TRBV7-3 and TRBJ1-1): GAGVSQTPSNKVTEKGKYVELRCDPISGHTALYWYRQSLGQGPEFLIYFQGTGAADDSGLPNDRFFAVRPEGSVSTLKIQRTERGDSAVYLCASSSQGAGAEAFFGQGTRLTVV.

The sample holds a few counts of this clonotype. The rearrangement uses TRBV6-1 and TRBJ2-1; D is unresolved. V lost 0 bases and J lost 6, with 12 bases in between. Germline assignment: CDR1 MNHNS and CDR2 SASEGT. The CDR3 sequence is 15 residues long. CDR3 protein: CASSEAPLTTNEQFF. The CDR3 DNA follows: TGTGCCAGCAGTGAAGCGCCTTTGACGACCAATGAGCAGTTCTTC.

This clonotype is a singleton in its sample. The chain joins TRBV5-1 to TRBJ1-1, with 8 nucleotides matching TRBD1. With 3 bases clipped from V and 4 bases from J, the junction kept 14 bases outside the gene matches. CDR1 SGHRS and CDR2 YFSETQ come from the germline V gene. The CDR3 spans 17 residues. The CDR3 DNA follows: TGCGCCAGCAGCTCTACAGGGGCAGGGGGCGTTGGCACTGAAGCTTTCTTT. As protein: CASSSTGAGGVGTEAFF.

This clonotype occurred a few times. The V call is TRBV4-1, the J call TRBJ1-1; D is undetermined. The CDR3 totals 11 residues. The V and J ends lost 3 bases and 12 bases respectively, with 11 bases between them. Germline loops: CDR1 MGHRA, CDR2 YSYEKL. The CDR3 nucleotides are TGCGCCAGCAGCCAGGCCTCAGTGTCTTTCTTT. Protein product: CASSQASVSFF.

The chain has TRBV7-9 and TRBJ1-4; no firm D call. V was shortened by 0 bases and J by 10 bases, with 12 bases between the two germline ends. CDR3 length: 14 residues. Germline lookup yields CDR1 SEHNR and CDR2 FQNEAQ (reference sequence). CDR3 sequence (DNA): TGTGCCAGCAGCTTAGCGAGGCCTCCGGGAAAACTGTTTTTT. This codes for CASSLARPPGKLFF.

The V gene is TRBV6-5, the J gene TRBJ1-2; D gene unclear. The CDR3 runs to 13 residues. The V gene's germline CDR1 is MNHEY and CDR2 SVGAGI. Trimming took off 0 bases at V and 6 bases at J, with 8 bases between the two ends. The CDR3 protein is CASSYSNTDGYTF. The CDR3 DNA reads TGTGCCAGCAGTTACTCGAATACCGATGGCTACACCTTC.

This clonotype appeared many times. The J gene is TRBJ2-3, the V gene TRBV20-1; 8 bases line up with TRBD1. Trimming removed 3 bases from V and 5 bases from J; junction bases left unmatched: 10. The CDR3 extends over 15 amino acids. Germline-derived CDR1 and CDR2 are DFQATT and SNEGSKA (reference sequence). This CDR3 reads CSASSAGGREDTQYF. CDR3 coding DNA: TGCAGTGCTAGTTCCGCAGGGGGCCGCGAAGATACGCAGTATTTT.

This clonotype was found many times. The V call is TRBV30, the J call TRBJ2-7, with 15 bases fitting TRBD2. The CDR3 totals 13 residues. Germline V lookup: CDR1 GTSNPN, CDR2 SVGIG (reference sequence). The ends lost 4 bases at V and 6 bases at J; junction bases unmatched: 1. The CDR3, as DNA: TGTGCCTGGATGGGACTAGCGGGAGGCGAGCAGTACTTC. Translating it yields CAWMGLAGGEQYF.

This clonotype has only a few counts. A much larger clone is a single base away; this may be a read error. It is likely a read error, because the conserved phenylalanine at the end of the CDR3 is missing. The chain uses TRBV11-2 and TRBJ2-7; D not resolved. The CDR3 is made up of 13 amino acids. CDR1 SGHAT and CDR2 FQNNGV come from the germline V gene. The V and J ends lost 5 bases and 0 bases respectively, with 8 bases between them. CDR3 protein: CASSQPSSYEQYL. The CDR3 DNA reads TGTGCCAGCAGCCAACCGAGCTCCTACGAGCAGTACCTC.

This clonotype has just a few counts. This sequence joins TRBV6-4 and TRBJ1-5, with D maybe TRBD1 (5 bases). The CDR3 is 15 residues long. Looked up from germline, CDR1 is MRHNA and CDR2 is SNTAGT. Trimming took 4 bases from V and 7 from J, leaving 17 bases between them. CDR3 in amino acids: CASSVSAGKGQPQHF. Here the CDR3 DNA reads TGTGCCAGCAGTGTGTCGGCAGGGAAGGGGCAGCCCCAGCATTTT.

The CDR3 sequence: CASSEAQGASSPLHF. CDR3 nucleotide sequence: TGTGCCAGCAGTGAAGCCCAGGGGGCAAGTTCACCCCTCCACTTT. The V call is TRBV28, the J call TRBJ1-6; 8 bases are shared with TRBD1. The junction had 9 bases not matched to a gene; V was cut back by 5 bases and J by 9 bases. The CDR3 covers 15 residues. Germline V lookup: CDR1 MDHEN, CDR2 SYDVKM.

This clonotype has a count of ten or more. The J gene is TRBJ1-6, the V gene TRBV20-1; D not resolved. The CDR3 is 14 amino acids. V was clipped by 6 bases and J by 3 bases, with 12 bases between them. Germline values: CDR1 DFQATT, CDR2 SNEGSKA (reference sequence). The CDR3 DNA reads as TGCAGTGCCGCAGAGGGCGACTATAATTCACCCCTCCACTTT. This sequence encodes CSAAEGDYNSPLHF.

The V and J genes are TRBV20-1 and TRBJ2-3, with TRBD2 matching over 8 bases. The germline gives CDR1 DFQATT, CDR2 SNEGSKA (reference sequence). The ends lost 3 bases at V and 2 bases at J; junction bases unmatched: 4. The CDR3 has 14 amino acids. CDR3 protein: CSASDSGNTDTQYF. CDR3 in DNA: TGCAGTGCTAGCGATAGCGGGAACACAGATACGCAGTATTTT.

This clonotype was detected ten times or more. The V gene is TRBV4-1, the J gene TRBJ1-1, with D uncertain. Trimming removed 0 bases at V and 6 bases at J, with 11 bases between. The CDR3 consists of 14 residues. Germline loops: CDR1 MGHRA, CDR2 YSYEKL. The CDR3: CASSQDLGQPEAFF. The DNA of the CDR3 is TGCGCCAGCAGCCAAGATCTGGGTCAGCCTGAAGCTTTCTTT.